These T cell receptor beta chains were read from a single sample in a study of cytomegalovirus exposure and HLA in healthy donors. TCRdb's copy holds only in-frame clones and misses some; the assay was immunoSEQ multiplex PCR. The sample lists 150,000 or so clones; 65% to 85% were seen once. The sequencing input was PBMCs. Receptors were obtained from a man aged 45 to 65 in good health and CMV-seropositive. Both conserved end residues are part of each CDR3. A D gene is named only where the DNA matches it firmly. Not every row has a clone size; where given, it reads once, few, many or a size class.

d_call: .
clone_size: .
j_call: TRBJ1-4
v_call: TRBV5-1
cdr3_aa: CASSPRGGFNEKLFF
cdr3_nt: TGCGCCAGCAGCCCGAGGGGGGGGTTTAATGAAAAACTGTTTTTT

d_call: TRBD1
clone_size: .
j_call: TRBJ2-2
v_call: TRBV4-2
cdr3_aa: CASSQDPQGANTGELFF
cdr3_nt: TGTGCCAGCAGCCAAGATCCCCAGGGGGCAAACACCGGGGAGCTGTTTTTT

d_call: TRBD1
clone_size: .
j_call: TRBJ1-5
v_call: TRBV18
cdr3_aa: CASSRTGSNQPQHF
cdr3_nt: TGTGCCAGCTCCCGGACAGGGAGCAATCAGCCCCAGCATTTT

d_call: .
clone_size: .
j_call: TRBJ1-3
v_call: TRBV11-2
cdr3_aa: CASSLDWAGAAVSGNTIYF
cdr3_nt: TGTGCCAGCAGCTTAGACTGGGCGGGGGCGGCCGTTTCTGGAAACACCATATATTTT

d_call: .
clone_size: .
j_call: TRBJ2-7
v_call: TRBV2
cdr3_aa: CASRTDSYEQYF
cdr3_nt: TGTGCCAGCCGGACAGACTCCTACGAGCAGTACTTC

d_call: .
clone_size: .
j_call: TRBJ1-2
v_call: TRBV19
cdr3_aa: CASSTKGGVSNYGYTF
cdr3_nt: TGTGCCAGTAGTACGAAGGGGGGGGTCTCTAACTATGGCTACACCTTC

d_call: TRBD1
clone_size: .
j_call: TRBJ2-7
v_call: TRBV6-5
cdr3_aa: CASSEATGLYEQYF
cdr3_nt: TGTGCCAGCAGTGAGGCGACAGGGCTCTACGAGCAGTACTTC

d_call: TRBD1
clone_size: .
j_call: TRBJ1-5
v_call: TRBV19
cdr3_aa: CASSPGDRGSNQPQHF
cdr3_nt: TGTGCCAGTAGTCCTGGGGACAGGGGGTCGAATCAGCCCCAGCATTTT

d_call: .
clone_size: .
j_call: TRBJ1-5
v_call: TRBV7-2
cdr3_aa: CASSLGGGINQPQHF
cdr3_nt: TGTGCCAGCAGCTTGGGTGGAGGGATCAATCAGCCCCAGCATTTT

d_call: .
clone_size: .
j_call: TRBJ1-5
v_call: TRBV28
cdr3_aa: CASSLRTERQHF
cdr3_nt: TGTGCCAGCAGTTTAAGGACAGAACGCCAGCATTTT

d_call: .
clone_size: .
j_call: TRBJ1-1
v_call: TRBV5-1
cdr3_aa: CASSKTTGFGNTEAFF
cdr3_nt: TGCGCCAGCTCTAAAACCACGGGGTTTGGGAACACTGAAGCTTTCTTT

d_call: .
clone_size: .
j_call: TRBJ2-2
v_call: TRBV11-2
cdr3_aa: CASSTRGSRFTGELFF
cdr3_nt: TGTGCCAGCAGCACCCGGGGTAGCAGATTCACCGGGGAGCTGTTTTTT

d_call: TRBD1
clone_size: .
j_call: TRBJ1-5
v_call: TRBV28
cdr3_aa: CASSPPGQGINQPQHF
cdr3_nt: TGTGCCAGCAGCCCCCCGGGACAGGGGATCAATCAGCCCCAGCATTTT

d_call: TRBD1
clone_size: .
j_call: TRBJ2-6
v_call: TRBV10-3
cdr3_aa: CAISPGTGTPAGANVLTF
cdr3_nt: TGTGCCATCAGCCCCGGGACAGGGACCCCAGCGGGGGCCAACGTCCTGACTTTC

d_call: .
clone_size: once
j_call: TRBJ1-3
v_call: TRBV19
cdr3_aa: CASTPPRGSGNTIYF
cdr3_nt: TGTGCCAGTACCCCCCCGCGGGGCTCTGGAAACACCATATATTTT

d_call: TRBD1
clone_size: .
j_call: TRBJ1-1
v_call: TRBV2
cdr3_aa: CASSPWDSLTEAFF
cdr3_nt: TGTGCCAGCAGTCCCTGGGACAGCCTTACTGAAGCTTTCTTT

d_call: TRBD2
clone_size: .
j_call: TRBJ2-5
v_call: TRBV6-1
cdr3_aa: CASSGEPGLARGGTQYF
cdr3_nt: TGTGCCAGCAGTGGGGAACCGGGACTAGCAAGGGGGGGGACCCAGTACTTC

d_call: TRBD2
clone_size: .
j_call: TRBJ2-1
v_call: TRBV7-9
cdr3_aa: CASSFTGTRDDEQFF
cdr3_nt: TGTGCCAGCAGCTTCACCGGGACTAGGGATGACGAGCAGTTCTTC

d_call: TRBD2
clone_size: .
j_call: TRBJ2-1
v_call: TRBV19
cdr3_aa: CASSIVTSGRNEQFF
cdr3_nt: TGTGCCAGTAGTATAGTTACTAGCGGGAGAAATGAGCAGTTCTTC

d_call: .
clone_size: .
j_call: TRBJ2-3
v_call: TRBV11-2
cdr3_aa: CASSFTLSTDTQYF
cdr3_nt: TGTGCCAGCAGCTTCACTCTTAGCACAGATACGCAGTATTTT

d_call: TRBD1
clone_size: .
j_call: TRBJ1-1
v_call: TRBV29-1
cdr3_aa: CSVRRDRNTEAFF
cdr3_nt: TGCAGCGTGCGTAGGGACAGAAACACTGAAGCTTTCTTT

d_call: TRBD1
clone_size: .
j_call: TRBJ1-2
v_call: TRBV7-9
cdr3_aa: CASSDRDRGITF
cdr3_nt: TGTGCCAGCAGCGACCGGGACAGGGGAATCACCTTC

d_call: TRBD1
clone_size: .
j_call: TRBJ1-5
v_call: TRBV28
cdr3_aa: CASRQGQLNQPQHF
cdr3_nt: TGTGCCAGCAGACAGGGACAGCTCAATCAGCCCCAGCATTTT

d_call: .
clone_size: .
j_call: TRBJ1-2
v_call: TRBV7-2
cdr3_aa: CASSPHGQGGYTF
cdr3_nt: TGTGCCAGCAGTCCTCACGGCCAGGGAGGCTACACCTTC

d_call: .
clone_size: .
j_call: TRBJ2-3
v_call: TRBV7-6
cdr3_aa: CASSTYLITDTQYF
cdr3_nt: TGTGCCAGCAGCACCTATCTAATCACAGATACGCAGTATTTT

d_call: .
clone_size: .
j_call: TRBJ2-7
v_call: TRBV6-5
cdr3_aa: CASSLRGANYEQYF
cdr3_nt: TGTGCCAGCAGTCTCAGGGGCGCTAACTACGAGCAGTACTTC

d_call: .
clone_size: .
j_call: TRBJ1-2
v_call: TRBV2
cdr3_aa: CAQSEIYGYTF
cdr3_nt: TGTGCCCAAAGCGAGATATATGGCTACACCTTC

d_call: TRBD1
clone_size: few
j_call: TRBJ1-2
v_call: TRBV15
cdr3_aa: CATSRTGTLNYGYTF
cdr3_nt: TGTGCCACCAGCAGGACAGGGACCCTTAACTATGGCTACACCTTC

d_call: TRBD2
clone_size: .
j_call: TRBJ2-7
v_call: TRBV4-3
cdr3_aa: CASRGGDRGEQYF
cdr3_nt: TGCGCCAGCAGGGGGGGGGACCGGGGGGAGCAGTACTTC

d_call: TRBD1
clone_size: .
j_call: TRBJ2-4
v_call: TRBV5-4
cdr3_aa: CASSQQGSANIQYF
cdr3_nt: TGTGCCAGCAGCCAACAGGGGTCTGCAAACATTCAGTACTTC

d_call: TRBD1
clone_size: .
j_call: TRBJ2-1
v_call: TRBV6-5
cdr3_aa: CASTLTGTGYNEQFF
cdr3_nt: TGTGCCAGCACTCTTACCGGGACAGGGTACAATGAGCAGTTCTTC

d_call: TRBD1
clone_size: .
j_call: TRBJ1-6
v_call: TRBV2
cdr3_aa: CASTYLGQGGSPLHF
cdr3_nt: TGTGCCAGCACCTACCTCGGACAGGGGGGATCACCCCTCCACTTT

d_call: .
clone_size: once
j_call: TRBJ2-2
v_call: TRBV7-9
cdr3_aa: CASSLGSAGELFF
cdr3_nt: TGTGCCAGCAGCTTAGGGAGTGCCGGGGAGCTGTTTTTT

d_call: .
clone_size: once
j_call: TRBJ2-7
v_call: TRBV5-1
cdr3_aa: CASSEDGQAYEQYF
cdr3_nt: TGCGCCAGCAGCGAGGACGGACAAGCCTACGAGCAGTACTTC

d_call: .
clone_size: .
j_call: TRBJ1-1
v_call: TRBV15
cdr3_aa: CATSRSGAPDTEAFF
cdr3_nt: TGTGCCACCAGCAGGTCAGGGGCGCCGGACACTGAAGCTTTCTTT

d_call: .
clone_size: .
j_call: TRBJ2-3
v_call: TRBV6-5
cdr3_aa: CASSNHGGRPDTQYF
cdr3_nt: TGTGCCAGCAGTAACCACGGGGGGCGCCCAGATACGCAGTATTTT

d_call: .
clone_size: .
j_call: TRBJ1-6
v_call: TRBV5-1
cdr3_aa: CASSLSGGPLDSPLHF
cdr3_nt: TGCGCCAGCAGTTTGAGCGGGGGTCCGTTGGATTCACCCCTCCACTTT

d_call: .
clone_size: .
j_call: TRBJ1-5
v_call: TRBV6-1
cdr3_aa: CATRRLAPNQPQHF
cdr3_nt: TGTGCCACCAGACGTTTGGCACCCAATCAGCCCCAGCATTTT

d_call: .
clone_size: .
j_call: TRBJ1-1
v_call: TRBV7-6
cdr3_aa: CASSLGGPFNTEAFF
cdr3_nt: TGTGCCAGCAGCTTGGGGGGACCTTTTAACACTGAAGCTTTCTTT

d_call: .
clone_size: .
j_call: TRBJ1-1
v_call: TRBV6-1
cdr3_aa: CASSGAWNTEAFF
cdr3_nt: TGTGCCAGCAGTGGAGCCTGGAACACTGAAGCTTTCTTT

d_call: .
clone_size: .
j_call: TRBJ2-7
v_call: TRBV11-3
cdr3_aa: CASSSLGYEQYF
cdr3_nt: TGTGCCAGCAGCAGTCTCGGCTACGAGCAGTACTTC

d_call: TRBD1
clone_size: .
j_call: TRBJ2-5
v_call: TRBV10-1
cdr3_aa: CASSEGRQGAGETQYF
cdr3_nt: TGCGCCAGCAGTGAAGGGAGACAGGGGGCTGGGGAGACCCAGTACTTC

d_call: .
clone_size: .
j_call: TRBJ2-3
v_call: TRBV6-1
cdr3_aa: CASFLLPSADTQYF
cdr3_nt: TGTGCCAGCTTCCTTTTGCCCAGCGCAGATACGCAGTATTTT

d_call: TRBD2
clone_size: once
j_call: TRBJ2-3
v_call: TRBV7-9
cdr3_aa: CASSLGLAGGSDTQYF
cdr3_nt: TGTGCCAGCAGCCTCGGACTAGCGGGAGGTTCAGATACGCAGTATTTT

d_call: TRBD1
clone_size: once
j_call: TRBJ1-1
v_call: TRBV19
cdr3_aa: CASSIGVPRRGRITEAFF
cdr3_nt: TGTGCCAGTAGTATTGGCGTCCCCCGCAGGGGGCGAATCACTGAAGCTTTCTTT

d_call: TRBD2
clone_size: .
j_call: TRBJ2-1
v_call: TRBV4-1
cdr3_aa: CASSRAGSSYNEQFF
cdr3_nt: TGCGCCAGCAGCCGAGCGGGGAGCTCCTACAATGAGCAGTTCTTC

d_call: .
clone_size: .
j_call: TRBJ1-4
v_call: TRBV7-9
cdr3_aa: CASSSGPSGEKLFF
cdr3_nt: TGTGCCAGCAGCTCCGGGCCTTCGGGGGAAAAACTGTTTTTT

d_call: .
clone_size: .
j_call: TRBJ1-2
v_call: TRBV7-2
cdr3_aa: CASSERYDGYTF
cdr3_nt: TGTGCCAGCAGCGAGAGGTACGACGGCTACACCTTC

d_call: TRBD2
clone_size: .
j_call: TRBJ2-3
v_call: TRBV7-9
cdr3_aa: CASSLGAGGGLDLDTQYF
cdr3_nt: TGTGCCAGCAGCTTAGGAGCGGGGGGGGGTCTCGACCTAGATACGCAGTATTTT

d_call: TRBD2
clone_size: .
j_call: TRBJ2-1
v_call: TRBV5-6
cdr3_aa: CASSWGGEQFF
cdr3_nt: TGTGCCAGCAGCTGGGGGGGTGAGCAGTTCTTC

d_call: TRBD2
clone_size: .
j_call: TRBJ2-1
v_call: TRBV6-6
cdr3_aa: CASSYQGIAGNEQFF
cdr3_nt: TGTGCCAGCAGTTACCAGGGGATAGCGGGGAATGAGCAGTTCTTC